Sequencing of this TCR beta chain was carried out in a study of circulating tumor DNA in untreated peripheral T-cell lymphoma (dated by TCRdb to the early 2020s). V and J are trimmed by 6 bases and 1 base, and the gene matches miss 2 bases of the junction. Looking up the germline V gene yields CDR1 WSHSY and CDR2 SAAADI. Taken from cysteine to phenylalanine, the CDR3 has 13 residues. Only the CDR3 portion is preserved as DNA: 39 bases, with reading frame beginning at the first base. To find tumor-specific TCR clonotypes, researchers sequenced baseline tumor tissue that had been collected prior to treatment. The study used next-generation sequencing of T-cell receptor sequences to monitor peripheral T-cell lymphoma patients receiving frontline treatment on a trial. The receptor library was made with the immunoSEQ multiplex PCR assay. In TCRdb, the immuneACCESS table is reduced to in-frame sequences with V and J assigned. These tables do not hold every clone; where another copy was compared, an unresolved V gene accounts for under half, and the others remain unexplained. For this sample there are 6,500 to 7,500 clones; approximately 77% appear just once. 25% to 35% of the sample goes to the ten largest clones.

To note about this clone: Its antigen specificity is not known. Base qualities are not at hand, and no much larger clone is one base apart.

Overall results and qualifications from the work: Tumor-specific clonotypes turned up in around 76% of patients, identified from roughly 84% of baseline tissues and from around 70% of baseline serum samples.

The rearranged segments are TRBV10-2 and TRBJ2-5; 7 junctional bases match TRBD1. The TCR was taken from a human donor with peripheral T-cell lymphoma. The sequencing input was tumor tissue. The DNA sequence is TGCGCCAGCAGGGGGACAGTCCAAGAGACCCAGTACTTC. Translated, this gives CASRGTVQETQYF.